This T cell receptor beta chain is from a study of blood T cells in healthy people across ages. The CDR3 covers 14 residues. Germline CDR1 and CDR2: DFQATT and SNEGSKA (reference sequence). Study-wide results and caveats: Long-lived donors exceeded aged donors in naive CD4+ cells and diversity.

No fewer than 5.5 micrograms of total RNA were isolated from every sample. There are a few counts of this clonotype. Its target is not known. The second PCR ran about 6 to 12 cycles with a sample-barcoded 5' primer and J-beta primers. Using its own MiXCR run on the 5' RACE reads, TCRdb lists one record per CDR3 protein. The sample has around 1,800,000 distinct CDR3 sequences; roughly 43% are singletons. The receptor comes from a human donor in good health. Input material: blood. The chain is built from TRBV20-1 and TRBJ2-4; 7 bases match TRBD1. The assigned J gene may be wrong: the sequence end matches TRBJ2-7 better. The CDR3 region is CSVSSRDSLYEQYF. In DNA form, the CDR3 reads TGCAGTGTCAGTTCTCGGGACAGCCTCTACGAGCAGTACTTC.